The present entry profiles one T cell receptor (beta chain) with its context. This entry is derived from a study of blood T cell repertoires in COVID-19. Study in general: The analysed material was cDNA or gDNA that came from T cells, B-cell-depleted T cells, or PBMCs.

This CDR3 has 13 residues. The V gene lost 2 bases and the J gene lost 7 bases, with 9 bases spanning the gap. Germline CDR1 reads GTSNPN; CDR2 reads SVGIG (reference sequence). Sequencing was performed with immunoSEQ multiplex PCR; in TCRdb, only in-frame clones are kept and a portion is missing. Of about 210,000 clones detected, about 84% appear once; the ten largest clones hold 5.6%. Participants came from 24 US areas, aged about 18 to 89 years. Sequences were obtained from PBMCs or T cells enriched from blood (not recorded which). The V and J genes are TRBV30 and TRBJ1-6, with D tentatively TRBD1 (5 bases). This clonotype was obtained from a man in his forties with acute COVID-19. The CDR3 sequence: CAWSTQGNSPLHF. The CDR3 bases are TGTGCCTGGAGTACCCAGGGCAATTCACCCCTCCACTTT.